The 29 T cell receptor beta chains below all came from one sample that was sequenced in a study of cytomegalovirus exposure and HLA in healthy donors. The PCR employed 60 Vbeta primers together with 13 Jbeta primers. The method was immunoSEQ multiplex PCR; TCRdb's version includes in-frame clones alone and lacks a portion of them. The repertoire holds some 140,000 clones, with less than 80% as singletons. The sample taken for sequencing was PBMCs. The source is a woman between 45 and 65 years old in good health and CMV-seropositive.

With regard to this clone: This sample also contains other DNA sequences that code for the same CDR3. J is TRBJ2-7 and V is TRBV19; 7 bases fit TRBD2. With V trimmed by 5 bases and J by 0 bases, 4 bases remained unmatched. Germline-derived CDR1 and CDR2 are LNHDA and SQIVND (reference sequence). The CDR3 is made up of 14 amino acids. In DNA form, the CDR3 reads TGTGCCAGTAGTTCCGGGGGGAGCTCCTACGAGCAGTACTTC. Translation gives CASSSGGSSYEQYF.

J is TRBJ2-4 and V is TRBV14; D might be TRBD1 (6 bases). The germline gives CDR1 SGHDN, CDR2 FVKESK. V lost 5 bases and J lost 0, with 11 bases in between. The CDR3 covers 15 residues. The CDR3 nucleotides read TGTGCCAGCAGCGCGAACAGGGAAGCCAAAAACATTCAGTACTTC. Encoded protein: CASSANREAKNIQYF.

This clone was detected only a few times. The V and J genes are TRBV28 and TRBJ2-7; TRBD2 matches at 15 bases. The trim removed 6 bases at V and 5 bases at J, leaving 17 bases unmatched. Germline V CDR1 and CDR2: MDHEN, SYDVKM. The CDR3 has 19 amino acids. CDR3 coding DNA: TGTGCCAGCAGCCCCGGGCCCCGGACTAGCGGGGGGGCCTTCCACGAGCAGTACTTC. This encodes CASSPGPRTSGGAFHEQYF.

This rearrangement joins TRBV6-1 to TRBJ2-7; 14 positions agree with TRBD2. The junction had 1 base not matched to a gene; V was cut back by 6 bases and J by 0 bases. Germline CDR1 reads MNHNS; CDR2 reads SASEGT. This CDR3 comprises 15 residues. This chain's CDR3 is CASRGLAGDSYEQYF. As DNA, the CDR3 is TGTGCCAGCAGGGGACTAGCGGGGGACTCCTACGAGCAGTACTTC.

CDR3 nucleotide sequence: TGCGCCAGCAGCTTGGTGGCAACCGGGACAGGGCCCTACGAGCAGTACTTC. This codes for CASSLVATGTGPYEQYF. The chain carries TRBV5-1 and TRBJ2-7, with 9 bases that match TRBD1. V was pared by 0 bases and J by 2 bases, with 9 bases of the junction left unmatched. The germline CDR1 and CDR2 sequences are SGHRS and YFSETQ. This CDR3 contains 17 residues. Looking up the rest from reference TRBV5-1 and TRBJ2-7 gives the full variable domain: KAGVTQTPRYLIKTRGQQVTLSCSPISGHRSVSWYQQTPGQGLQFLFEYFSETQRNKGNFPGRFSGRQFSNSRSEMNVSTLELGDSALYLCASSLVATGTGPYEQYFGPGTRLTVT.

The V call is TRBV2, the J call TRBJ1-5; D might be TRBD1 (5 bases). Looked up from germline, CDR1 is SNHLY and CDR2 is FYNNEI. The CDR3 totals 16 residues. V lost 0 bases to trimming and J lost 2 bases, with 11 bases between them. The CDR3 here is CASSEATGGRNQPQHF. The DNA of the CDR3 is TGTGCCAGCAGTGAAGCAACGGGGGGTCGCAATCAGCCCCAGCATTTT.

The CDR3 DNA is TGTGCCAGCAGCCTGCTGGGACTGGGATCTCGGAGGAATGAGCAGTTCTTC. This gives the protein CASSLLGLGSRRNEQFF. The chain recombines TRBV28 with TRBJ2-1; weak D call: TRBD2 (6 bases). This CDR3 region has 17 residues. V lost 6 bases, J lost 7 bases, and 25 bases lay in between. The V gene's germline CDR1 is MDHEN and CDR2 SYDVKM.

The chain combines TRBV9 with TRBJ2-1, with 10 bases that match TRBD2. Germline-derived CDR1 and CDR2 are SGDLS and YYNGEE. V was clipped by 0 bases and J by 4 bases; unmatched bases: 1. There are 15 residues in the CDR3. CDR3 protein: CASSVASGGYNEQFF. CDR3 nucleotide sequence: TGTGCCAGCAGCGTAGCTAGCGGGGGTTACAATGAGCAGTTCTTC.

V gene TRBV25-1 combines with J gene TRBJ2-3; D possibly corresponds to TRBD2 (6 bases). The CDR3 spans 15 residues. The V end was cut by 3 bases, the J end by 10 bases, with 20 bases between. Per the germline V gene, CDR1 is MGHDK and CDR2 is SYGVNS. Here the CDR3 reads CASSEVPGTSLAQYF. The CDR3 DNA reads TGTGCCAGCAGTGAGGTACCTGGGACTTCCCTGGCGCAGTATTTT.

The chain has TRBV11-3 and TRBJ2-7, with D unclear. Germline V gives CDR1 SGHNT, CDR2 YENEEA. There are 15 residues in the CDR3. The germline V and J ends were trimmed by 1 base and 0 bases, with 10 bases remaining between them. CDR3 bases: TGTGCCAGCAGCTTAGCCGGCGGCGACTCCTACGAGCAGTACTTC. It encodes CASSLAGGDSYEQYF. Supplemented by reference TRBV11-3 and TRBJ2-7, the full variable domain reads EAGVVQSPRYKIIEKKQPVAFWCNPISGHNTLYWYLQNLGQGPELLIRYENEEAVDDSQLPKDRFSAERLKGVDSTLKIQPAELGDSAVYLCASSLAGGDSYEQYFGPGTRLTVT.

The chain recombines TRBV5-1 with TRBJ1-1; unclear D gene. Germline V gene data show CDR1 as SGHRS and CDR2 as YFSETQ. Trimming took off 3 bases at V and 2 bases at J, with 14 bases between the two ends. This CDR3 is built from 15 residues. The CDR3 spells CASSSILTGNTEAFF. CDR3 bases: TGCGCCAGCAGCTCGATCTTGACTGGTAACACTGAAGCTTTCTTT.

The chain recombines TRBV9 with TRBJ2-5; D not certain. The CDR3 totals 14 residues. V dropped 0 bases and J dropped 5 bases, with 11 bases sitting between them. Germline CDR1 reads SGDLS; CDR2 reads YYNGEE. The DNA for the CDR3 is TGTGCCAGCAGCGTAGCTGGAGCGAAGGAGACCCAGTACTTC. It codes for CASSVAGAKETQYF.

The V and J genes are TRBV19 and TRBJ1-5, with D possibly being TRBD1 (6 bases). The CDR3 sequence is 16 residues long. Trimming cost V 7 bases and J 0 bases, with 16 bases left between them. Per the germline V gene, CDR1 is LNHDA and CDR2 is SQIVND (reference sequence). The CDR3 reads CASKTGTGNSNQPQHF. In nucleotides, the CDR3 is TGTGCCAGTAAGACCGGTACAGGGAATAGCAATCAGCCCCAGCATTTT.

The genes are TRBV19 and TRBJ1-5; 8 nucleotides match TRBD1. In germline, CDR1 is LNHDA, CDR2 SQIVND (reference sequence). CDR3 length equals 18 residues. Losses at the gene ends were 4 bases for V and 7 bases for J; bases not matched to a gene: 18. Here the CDR3 DNA reads TGTGCCAGTAGTACCCGAATAGACAGGGGAGCTCTTTGCCAGCCCCAGCATTTT. Translation gives CASSTRIDRGALCQPQHF. The whole variable domain, filled in from reference TRBV19 and TRBJ1-5, reads DGGITQSPKYLFRKEGQNVTLSCEQNLNHDAMYWYRQDPGQGLRLIYYSQIVNDFQKGDIAEGYSVSREKKESFPLTVTSAQKNPTAFYLCASSTRIDRGALCQPQHFGDGTRLSIL.

The chain carries TRBV4-2 and TRBJ1-6, with D unclear. The V and J ends lost 2 bases and 11 bases respectively, with 7 bases between them. This CDR3 contains 12 residues. Germline assignment: CDR1 LGHNA and CDR2 YNFKEQ. This CDR3 reads CASSQITAPLHF. The CDR3 coding sequence is TGTGCCAGCAGCCAAATAACGGCACCCCTCCACTTT.

The chain couples TRBV27 to TRBJ1-6; D ambiguous. Per the germline V gene, CDR1 is MNHEY and CDR2 is SMNVEV (reference sequence). Trimming took off 3 bases at V and 6 bases at J, with 9 bases between the two ends. The length of the CDR3 is 14 residues. CDR3 amino acids: CASSLREANSPLHF. The CDR3 bases are TGTGCCAGCAGTTTGCGTGAGGCTAATTCACCCCTCCACTTT.

The V call is TRBV7-9, the J call TRBJ2-7; maybe TRBD2 (5 bases). Trimming took off 3 bases at V and 1 base at J, with 7 bases between the two ends. CDR3 size: 13 residues. The germline V gene encodes CDR1 SEHNR and CDR2 FQNEAQ (reference sequence). CDR3: CASSFSVSYEQYF. DNA for the CDR3: TGTGCCAGCAGCTTTAGCGTATCCTACGAGCAGTACTTC.

This chain joins TRBV7-3 and TRBJ2-3; 10 bases fit TRBD2. Looked up from germline, CDR1 is SGHTA and CDR2 is FQGTGA. The CDR3 is made up of 15 amino acids. The J segment lost 4 bases and the V segment lost 1 base, leaving 2 bases of the junction unmatched. The CDR3 reads CASSLMGLASDTQYF. CDR3 bases: TGTGCCAGCAGCTTAATGGGACTAGCGTCAGATACGCAGTATTTT.

The gene calls are TRBV2 and TRBJ1-4, with D possibly matching TRBD1 (6 bases). CDR3 length: 14 residues. The germline V gene has CDR1 SNHLY and CDR2 FYNNEI. V lost 7 bases to trimming and J lost 8 bases, with 17 bases between them. The CDR3 sequence is CASTEGVSPEKLFF. CDR3 nucleotides: TGTGCCAGCACCGAGGGGGTTTCCCCCGAAAAACTGTTTTTT.

The chain couples TRBV6-5 to TRBJ1-6, with unresolved D. The CDR3 length is 11 residues. The V and J ends lost 5 bases and 15 bases respectively, with 11 bases between them. The V gene's germline CDR1 is MNHEY and CDR2 SVGAGI. The CDR3 region has the DNA TGTGCCAGCAGTAACCGGGGTCACCTCCACTTT. It yields the protein CASSNRGHLHF.

The gene calls are TRBV6-5 and TRBJ2-1; 9 bases are a match to TRBD2. The CDR3 is 15 residues long. V lost 2 bases to trimming and J lost 14 bases; unmatched junction nucleotides: 13. Germline values: CDR1 MNHEY, CDR2 SVGAGI. CDR3 region: CASSYLAGGRGFEFF. The CDR3 DNA reads as TGTGCCAGCAGTTACCTTGCGGGGGGGCGTGGTTTCGAGTTCTTC.

This chain connects TRBV10-3 to TRBJ1-3; 10 nucleotides agree with TRBD1. This CDR3 is built from 16 residues. The germline V gene has CDR1 ENHRY and CDR2 SYGVKD. V dropped 4 bases and J dropped 0; count of bases not matched to a gene: 3. The chain's CDR3 is CAISARTGGSGNTIYF. The DNA of the CDR3 is TGTGCCATCAGTGCCCGGACAGGGGGCTCTGGAAACACCATATATTTT.

The count of this clone is one. The chain carries TRBV10-3 and TRBJ2-4, with D perhaps TRBD1 (6 bases). This CDR3 spans 14 amino acids. Germline CDR1 reads ENHRY; CDR2 reads SYGVKD. V lost 8 bases to trimming and J lost 0 bases, with 11 bases between them. CDR3 amino acids: CAISEQGAKNIQYF. CDR3 DNA: TGTGCCATCTCTGAACAGGGAGCCAAAAACATTCAGTACTTC.

The chain is built from TRBV28 and TRBJ2-7, with 7 positions matching TRBD1. J lost 4 bases, V lost 6 bases, and 3 bases had no gene match. The CDR3 runs 12 residues. Germline CDR1 and CDR2: MDHEN and SYDVKM. The CDR3 is CASRGDSYEQYF. DNA of the CDR3: TGTGCCAGCAGGGGGGACAGTTACGAGCAGTACTTC.

This clone was seen a few times. CDR3 DNA: TGTGCCAGTAGTCCAAACTTCGGACAGGACTACGAGCAGTACTTC. This gives the protein CASSPNFGQDYEQYF. V and J are TRBV19 and TRBJ2-7; 7 bases line up with TRBD1. Germline lookup yields CDR1 LNHDA and CDR2 SQIVND (reference sequence). J lost 3 bases, V lost 5 bases, and 10 bases had no gene match. The CDR3 has 15 residues.

The chain joins TRBV18 to TRBJ2-1; 10 bases agree with TRBD2. Germline loops: CDR1 KGHSH, CDR2 LQKENI. V was pared by 0 bases and J by 9 bases, with 8 bases of the junction left unmatched. This CDR3 spans 16 amino acids. CDR3 bases: TGTGCCAGCTCACCACCGTTGAGCGGGGGGGCCGTTGAGCAGTTCTTC. This translates into CASSPPLSGGAVEQFF.

Turning to this clone: Other nucleotide sequences from this sample produce the same CDR3. The V call is TRBV19, the J call TRBJ1-1; tentatively, D is TRBD1 (5 bases). Germline lookup yields CDR1 LNHDA and CDR2 SQIVND (reference sequence). V lost 8 bases and J 1 base, leaving 8 bases between the germline ends. The CDR3 has 12 amino acids. This CDR3 reads CASSQGNTEAFF. The CDR3 DNA is TGTGCCAGTTCTCAGGGGAACACTGAAGCTTTCTTT.

V gene TRBV10-1 combines with J gene TRBJ2-3, with 8 bases aligning to TRBD2. CDR1 is WNHNN and CDR2 is SYGVQD in the germline V gene (reference sequence). Unmatched junction bases numbered 5, after V lost 9 bases and J lost 0 bases. The CDR3 sequence is 14 residues long. This CDR3 is CASIASGSTDTQYF. CDR3 nucleotide sequence: TGCGCCAGTATTGCTAGCGGGAGCACAGATACGCAGTATTTT.

This clone appeared a few times. This rearrangement joins TRBV2 to TRBJ1-3; no clear D gene. The CDR3 consists of 13 residues. Germline V gene lookup returns CDR1 SNHLY and CDR2 FYNNEI. V gave up 2 bases and J gave up 9 bases, with 11 bases separating them. Here the CDR3 reads CASSETEAGTIYF. CDR3 DNA sequence: TGTGCCAGCAGTGAAACGGAAGCAGGCACCATATATTTT.